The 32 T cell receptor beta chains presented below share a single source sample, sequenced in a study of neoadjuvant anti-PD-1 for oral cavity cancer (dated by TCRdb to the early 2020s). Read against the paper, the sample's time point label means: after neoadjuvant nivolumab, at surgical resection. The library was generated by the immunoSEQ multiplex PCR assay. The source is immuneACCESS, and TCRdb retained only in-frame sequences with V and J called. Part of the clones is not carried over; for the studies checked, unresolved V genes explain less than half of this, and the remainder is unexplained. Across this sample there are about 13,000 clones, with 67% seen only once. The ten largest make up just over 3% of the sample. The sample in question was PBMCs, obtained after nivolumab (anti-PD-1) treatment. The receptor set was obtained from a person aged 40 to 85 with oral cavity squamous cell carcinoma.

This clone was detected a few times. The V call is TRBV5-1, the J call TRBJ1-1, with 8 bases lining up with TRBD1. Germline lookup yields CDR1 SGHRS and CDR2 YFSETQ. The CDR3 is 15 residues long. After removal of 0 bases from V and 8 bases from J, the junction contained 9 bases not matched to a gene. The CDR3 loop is CASSLGQGSIFEAFF. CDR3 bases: TGCGCCAGCAGCTTGGGACAGGGGTCGATATTCGAAGCTTTCTTT.

The CDR3 protein is CASSPRTTNEKLFF. As DNA, the CDR3 is TGCGCCAGCAGCCCCAGAACAACTAATGAAAAACTGTTTTTT. The chain is built from TRBV4-1 and TRBJ1-4; D not resolved. Trimming pared 4 bases from V and 0 bases from J, leaving 6 bases between. Germline V gene sequence: CDR1 MGHRA, CDR2 YSYEKL. The CDR3 is 14 residues long.

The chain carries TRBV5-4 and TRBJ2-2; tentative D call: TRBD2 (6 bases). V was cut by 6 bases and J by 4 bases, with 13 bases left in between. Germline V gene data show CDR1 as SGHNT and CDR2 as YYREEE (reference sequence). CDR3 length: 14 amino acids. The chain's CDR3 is CASTLWGGTGELFF. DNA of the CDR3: TGTGCCAGCACGCTGTGGGGAGGCACCGGGGAGCTGTTTTTT.

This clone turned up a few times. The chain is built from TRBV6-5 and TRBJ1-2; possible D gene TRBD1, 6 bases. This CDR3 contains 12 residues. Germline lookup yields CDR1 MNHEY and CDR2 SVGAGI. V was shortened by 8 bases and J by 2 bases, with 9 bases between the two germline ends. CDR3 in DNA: TGTGCCAGCTACGGACAGAACTATGGCTACACCTTC. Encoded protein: CASYGQNYGYTF.

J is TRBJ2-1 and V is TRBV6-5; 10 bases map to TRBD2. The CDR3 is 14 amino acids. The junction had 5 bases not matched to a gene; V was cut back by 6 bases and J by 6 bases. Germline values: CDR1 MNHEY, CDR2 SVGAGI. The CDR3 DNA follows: TGTGCCAGCAGCCCTGGACTAGCGGCCAATGAGCAGTTCTTC. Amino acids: CASSPGLAANEQFF.

CDR3 nucleotides: TGTGCCAGTAGTTTGAACAGAGCGAACACTGAAGCTTTCTTT. The encoded protein is CASSLNRANTEAFF. J is TRBJ1-1 and V is TRBV19; D is unclear. The V and J ends lost 5 bases and 1 base respectively, with 11 bases between them. CDR1 and CDR2 from the germline V gene are LNHDA and SQIVND (reference sequence). The CDR3 is 14 residues long.

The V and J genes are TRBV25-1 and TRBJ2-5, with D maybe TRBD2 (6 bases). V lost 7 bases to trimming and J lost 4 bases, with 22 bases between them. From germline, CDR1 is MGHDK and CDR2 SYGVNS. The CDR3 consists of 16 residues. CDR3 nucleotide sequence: TGTGCCAGCACCGCCGGTAGCGGAGGGTTGGGAGAGACCCAGTACTTC. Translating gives CASTAGSGGLGETQYF.

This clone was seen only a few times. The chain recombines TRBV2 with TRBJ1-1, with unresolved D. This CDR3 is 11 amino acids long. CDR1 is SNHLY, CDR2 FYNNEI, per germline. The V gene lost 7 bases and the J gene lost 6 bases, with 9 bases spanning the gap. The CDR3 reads CASMRVAEAFF. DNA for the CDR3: TGTGCCAGCATGAGGGTGGCTGAAGCTTTCTTT.

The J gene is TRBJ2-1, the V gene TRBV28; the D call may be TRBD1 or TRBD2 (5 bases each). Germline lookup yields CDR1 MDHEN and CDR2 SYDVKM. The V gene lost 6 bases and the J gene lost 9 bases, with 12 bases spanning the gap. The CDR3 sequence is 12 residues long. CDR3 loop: CASRVWGSEQFF. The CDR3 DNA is TGTGCCAGCAGAGTTTGGGGGAGTGAGCAGTTCTTC.

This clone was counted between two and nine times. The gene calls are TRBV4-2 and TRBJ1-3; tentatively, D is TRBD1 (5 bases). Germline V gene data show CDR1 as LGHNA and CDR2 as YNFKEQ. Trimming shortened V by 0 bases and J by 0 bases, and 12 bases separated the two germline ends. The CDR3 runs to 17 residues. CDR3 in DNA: TGTGCCAGCAGCCAAGATTTGAGGGGTGGCTCTGGAAACACCATATATTTT. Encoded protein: CASSQDLRGGSGNTIYF.

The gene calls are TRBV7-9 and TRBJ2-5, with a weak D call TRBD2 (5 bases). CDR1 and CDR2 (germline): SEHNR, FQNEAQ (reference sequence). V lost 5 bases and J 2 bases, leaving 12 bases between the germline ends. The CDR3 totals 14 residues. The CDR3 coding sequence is TGTGCCAGCAGCGCCGGGAACTCACAAGAGACCCAGTACTTC. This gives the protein CASSAGNSQETQYF.

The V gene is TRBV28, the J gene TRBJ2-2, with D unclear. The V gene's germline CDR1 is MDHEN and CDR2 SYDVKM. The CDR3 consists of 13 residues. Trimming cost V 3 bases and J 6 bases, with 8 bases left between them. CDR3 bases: TGTGCCAGCAGTTTCCTAGTTCCCGGGGAGCTGTTTTTT. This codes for CASSFLVPGELFF.

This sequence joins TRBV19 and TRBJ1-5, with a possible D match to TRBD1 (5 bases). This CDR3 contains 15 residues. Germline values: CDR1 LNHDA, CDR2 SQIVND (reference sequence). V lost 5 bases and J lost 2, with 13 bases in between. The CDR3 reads CASSRRGGGNQPQHF. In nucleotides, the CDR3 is TGTGCCAGTAGTCGGAGGGGTGGGGGCAATCAGCCCCAGCATTTT.

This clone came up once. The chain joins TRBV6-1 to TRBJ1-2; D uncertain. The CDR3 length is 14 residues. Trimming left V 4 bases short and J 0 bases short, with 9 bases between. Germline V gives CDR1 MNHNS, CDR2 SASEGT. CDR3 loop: CASSVGGANYGYTF. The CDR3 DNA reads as TGTGCCAGCAGTGTCGGTGGAGCTAACTATGGCTACACCTTC.

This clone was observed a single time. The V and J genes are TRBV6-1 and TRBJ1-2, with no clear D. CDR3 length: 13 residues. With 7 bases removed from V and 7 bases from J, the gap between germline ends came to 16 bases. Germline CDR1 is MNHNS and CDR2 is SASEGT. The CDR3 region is CASIFDILGGYTF. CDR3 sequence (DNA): TGTGCCAGCATCTTCGACATCCTTGGTGGCTACACCTTC.

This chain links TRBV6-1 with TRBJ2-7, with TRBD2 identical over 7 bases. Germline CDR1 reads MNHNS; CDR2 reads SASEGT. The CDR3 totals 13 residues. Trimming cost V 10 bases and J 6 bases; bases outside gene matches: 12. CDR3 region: CATSWGGAGEQYF. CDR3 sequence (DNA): TGTGCCACCTCCTGGGGGGGTGCGGGCGAGCAGTACTTC.

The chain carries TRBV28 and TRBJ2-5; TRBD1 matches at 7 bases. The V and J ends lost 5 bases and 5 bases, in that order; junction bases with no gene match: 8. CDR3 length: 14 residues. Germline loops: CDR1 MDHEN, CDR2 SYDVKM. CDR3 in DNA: TGTGCCAGCAGTGAACAGGGGTCCGTTGAGACCCAGTACTTC. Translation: CASSEQGSVETQYF.

In DNA, the CDR3 is TGTGCCAGCAGTGAAGGGGGGTTGAATGAGCAGTTCTTC. Protein sequence: CASSEGGLNEQFF. This rearrangement joins TRBV25-1 to TRBJ2-1; a possible D gene is TRBD2 (6 bases). Germline CDR1 and CDR2: MGHDK and SYGVNS. The CDR3 has 13 residues. The germline V and J ends were trimmed by 2 bases and 7 bases, with 9 bases remaining between them.

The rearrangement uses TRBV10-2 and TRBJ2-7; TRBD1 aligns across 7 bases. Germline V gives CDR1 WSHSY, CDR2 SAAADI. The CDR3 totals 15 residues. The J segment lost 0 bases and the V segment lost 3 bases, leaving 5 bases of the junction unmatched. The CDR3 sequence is CASSEGTALSYEQYF. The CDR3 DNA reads TGCGCCAGCAGTGAAGGGACAGCCCTCTCCTACGAGCAGTACTTC.

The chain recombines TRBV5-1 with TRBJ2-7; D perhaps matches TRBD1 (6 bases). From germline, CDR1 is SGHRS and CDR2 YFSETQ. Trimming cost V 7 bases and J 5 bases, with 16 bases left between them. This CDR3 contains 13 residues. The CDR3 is CASEQGGGNEQYF. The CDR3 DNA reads TGCGCCAGCGAACAGGGCGGTGGAAACGAGCAGTACTTC.

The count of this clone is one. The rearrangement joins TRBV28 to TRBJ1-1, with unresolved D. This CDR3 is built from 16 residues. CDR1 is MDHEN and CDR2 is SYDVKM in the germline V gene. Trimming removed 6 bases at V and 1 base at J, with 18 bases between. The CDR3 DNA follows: TGTGCCAGCAGCCCCTTTCTCCCTGGGAAGAACACTGAAGCTTTCTTT. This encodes CASSPFLPGKNTEAFF.

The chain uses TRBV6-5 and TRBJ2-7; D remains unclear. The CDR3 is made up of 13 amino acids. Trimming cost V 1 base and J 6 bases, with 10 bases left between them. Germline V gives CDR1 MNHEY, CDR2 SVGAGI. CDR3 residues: CASSYYQRTEQYF. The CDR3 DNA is TGTGCCAGCAGTTACTACCAGAGAACCGAGCAGTACTTC.

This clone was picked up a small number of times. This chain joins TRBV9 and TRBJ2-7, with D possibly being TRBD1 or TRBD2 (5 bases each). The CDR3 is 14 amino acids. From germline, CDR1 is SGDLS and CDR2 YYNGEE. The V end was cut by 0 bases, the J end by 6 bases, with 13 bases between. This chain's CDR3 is CASSVDRGGGEQYF. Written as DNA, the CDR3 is TGTGCCAGCAGCGTAGATAGGGGTGGAGGCGAGCAGTACTTC.

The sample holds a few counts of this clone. CDR3 DNA sequence: TGTGCCAGCAGTTTGATAGGGGGGGTGATCCACAATCAGCCCCAGCATTTT. Translated: CASSLIGGVIHNQPQHF. The rearrangement uses TRBV28 and TRBJ1-5, with D perhaps TRBD1 (6 bases). V was trimmed by 3 bases and J by 3 bases, leaving 18 bases between them. Germline V gene data show CDR1 as MDHEN and CDR2 as SYDVKM. The CDR3 is made up of 17 amino acids.

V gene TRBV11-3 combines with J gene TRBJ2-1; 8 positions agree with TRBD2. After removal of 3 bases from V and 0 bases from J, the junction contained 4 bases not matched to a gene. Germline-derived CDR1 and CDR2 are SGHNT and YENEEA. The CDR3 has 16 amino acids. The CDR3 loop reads CASSFGGASSYNEQFF. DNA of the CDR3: TGTGCCAGCAGCTTCGGGGGGGCAAGCTCCTACAATGAGCAGTTCTTC.

The CDR3 DNA is TGTGCCTGGAGTGGGGGCAGGTTTGAAAAACTGTTTTTT. This encodes CAWSGGRFEKLFF. The rearrangement joins TRBV30 to TRBJ1-4, with D possibly TRBD1 on 5 matching bases. Germline V gene sequence: CDR1 GTSNPN, CDR2 SVGIG (reference sequence). V was pared by 1 base and J by 7 bases, with 10 bases between. CDR3 length: 13 residues.

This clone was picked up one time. In nucleotides, the CDR3 is TGTGCCAGCAGTTCGCCTAGGACAGGGGGCGGAGAAGCTTTCTTT. Translation gives CASSSPRTGGGEAFF. The J gene is TRBJ1-1, the V gene TRBV6-5, with 11 bases aligning to TRBD1. CDR1 MNHEY and CDR2 SVGAGI come from the germline V gene. The CDR3 extends over 15 amino acids. Unmatched junction bases numbered 9, after V lost 4 bases and J lost 8 bases.

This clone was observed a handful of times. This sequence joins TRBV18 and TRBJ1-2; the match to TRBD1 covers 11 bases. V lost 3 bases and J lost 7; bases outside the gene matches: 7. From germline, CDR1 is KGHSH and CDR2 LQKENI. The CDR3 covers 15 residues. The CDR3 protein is CASSPGTGGSSGYTF. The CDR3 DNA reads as TGTGCCAGCTCACCCGGGACAGGGGGATCGAGTGGCTACACCTTC.

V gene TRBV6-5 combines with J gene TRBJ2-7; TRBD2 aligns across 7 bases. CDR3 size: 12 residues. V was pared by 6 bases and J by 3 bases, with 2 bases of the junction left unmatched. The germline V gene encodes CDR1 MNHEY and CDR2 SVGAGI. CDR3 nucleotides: TGTGCCAGCAGCCGGACTAGCTACGAGCAGTACTTC. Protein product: CASSRTSYEQYF.

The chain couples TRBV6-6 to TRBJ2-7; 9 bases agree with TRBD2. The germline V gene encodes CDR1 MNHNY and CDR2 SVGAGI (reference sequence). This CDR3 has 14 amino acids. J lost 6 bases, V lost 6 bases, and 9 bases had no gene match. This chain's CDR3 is CASSFSGRYGEQYF. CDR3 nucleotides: TGTGCCAGCAGCTTCAGCGGGAGGTACGGCGAGCAGTACTTC.

CDR3 nucleotides: TGTGCCAGCACCGGGACTAACAATGAGCAGTTCTTC. Protein sequence: CASTGTNNEQFF. This chain connects TRBV6-5 to TRBJ2-1; TRBD2 matches 7 bases. This CDR3 is 12 amino acids long. Germline V gives CDR1 MNHEY, CDR2 SVGAGI. V was clipped by 7 bases and J by 5 bases; unmatched bases: 2.

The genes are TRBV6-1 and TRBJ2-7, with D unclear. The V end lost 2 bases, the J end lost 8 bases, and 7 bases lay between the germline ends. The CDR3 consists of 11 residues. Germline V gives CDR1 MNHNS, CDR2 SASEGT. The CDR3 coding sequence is TGTGCCAGCAGTGAAAGGAAGCAGCAGTACTTC. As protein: CASSERKQQYF.